These T cell receptor beta chains were read from a single sample in a study of CD4+ T cells in melanoma. TCRdb's table, derived via immunoSEQ multiplex PCR, lists solely in-frame clones and lacks some. This sample has approximately 7,000 clones; around 62% occur once, and the top ten carry 22%. The material sequenced was cells from a culture (not recorded whether cultured in vitro). The receptor source for this set is a human donor with melanoma. Each CDR3 is given without its conserved first and last residue. Clone size is not always given. Where it is, it says once, few, many or a class for expanded clones.

V gene	J gene	clone size	CDR3 protein
TRBV5-1	TRBJ1-4	NA	ASSDGQPTNEKLF
TRBV25-1	TRBJ2-5	NA	ASSELSGGFQETQY
TRBV11-2	TRBJ2-7	once	ASSSHYGSYEQY
TRBV11-1	TRBJ2-7	NA	ASSGWTGVEQY
TRBV5-1	TRBJ1-1	few	ASSLVGGDTEAF
TRBV4-3	TRBJ2-1	once	ASSQEPPGTSGGRYNEQF
TRBV5-1	TRBJ2-3	few	ASSLAGTDESTQY
TRBV5-6	TRBJ1-2	NA	ASRSNGAVGTGYT
TRBV9	TRBJ2-3	once	ASSVVGNSPSTDTQY
TRBV3-1/TRBV3-2	TRBJ1-5	once	ASSQDIKGNQPQH
TRBV7-9	TRBJ2-2	NA	ASSPGGGGELF
TRBV24-1	TRBJ2-5	NA	ATVVGRAKETQY
TRBV2	TRBJ1-1	few	ASILERADTEAF
TRBV28	TRBJ1-3	NA	ASSQGRTGNTIY
TRBV20-1	TRBJ2-1	NA	SARQYNEQF
TRBV13	TRBJ1-3	NA	ASSAGQGIGNTIY
TRBV7-2	TRBJ2-1	NA	ASSLRTHYNEQF
TRBV18	TRBJ1-1	few	ASSPLPTNTEAF
TRBV19	TRBJ2-1	few	ASSVTSGDYNEQF
TRBV11-2	TRBJ2-7	NA	ASSFMGLPYEQY
TRBV6-5	TRBJ1-6	NA	ASSYGEGSYSPLH
TRBV7-3	TRBJ2-1	NA	ASSPGQGSYNEQF
TRBV7-3	TRBJ2-3	NA	ASSERGVRDTQY
TRBV27	TRBJ1-6	NA	ASRGTGGVASPLH
TRBV6-2/TRBV6-3	TRBJ2-5	once	ASSYVGLFQETQY
TRBV6-5	TRBJ2-7	NA	ASNPTKKDREQY
TRBV13	TRBJ1-6	NA	ASSFGQGAGSPLH
TRBV3-1/TRBV3-2	TRBJ1-5	NA	ASSQLGEQPQH
TRBV5-8	TRBJ2-7	NA	ASSLATRLRGPSYEQY
TRBV6-6	TRBJ2-1	medium-sized	ASAASGDLGQF
TRBV30	TRBJ1-1	NA	AWSERTEAF
TRBV2	TRBJ1-5	few	ASSPQGAGRQPQH
TRBV19	TRBJ1-5	medium-sized	ASRQGYSNQPQH
TRBV18	TRBJ2-3	NA	ASSRQLGAPASTDTQY
TRBV6-2/TRBV6-3	TRBJ1-2	NA	ASSYQDSGYT
TRBV30	TRBJ2-5	NA	AWSKGGGAWQETQY
TRBV6-1	TRBJ1-1	NA	ASSEGTEAF
TRBV2	TRBJ2-5	few	ASSDLGIETQY
TRBV27	TRBJ2-6	NA	ASSHGANVLT
TRBV28	TRBJ2-7	NA	ASSWGQSPSYEQY